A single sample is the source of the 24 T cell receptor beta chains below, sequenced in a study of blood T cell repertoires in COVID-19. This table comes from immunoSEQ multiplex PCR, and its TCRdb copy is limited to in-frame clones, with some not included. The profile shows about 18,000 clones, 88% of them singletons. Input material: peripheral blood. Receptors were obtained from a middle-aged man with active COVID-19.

The CDR3 sequence: CASSYSAGGPLDEQFF. CDR3 DNA sequence: TGTGCCAGCAGTTACTCCGCGGGAGGGCCGTTGGATGAGCAGTTCTTC. The V and J genes are TRBV6-5 and TRBJ2-1; 9 positions agree with TRBD2. Germline CDR1 reads MNHEY; CDR2 reads SVGAGI. The length of the CDR3 is 16 residues. V shed 0 bases and J 8 bases; nucleotides not matched to a gene: 8.

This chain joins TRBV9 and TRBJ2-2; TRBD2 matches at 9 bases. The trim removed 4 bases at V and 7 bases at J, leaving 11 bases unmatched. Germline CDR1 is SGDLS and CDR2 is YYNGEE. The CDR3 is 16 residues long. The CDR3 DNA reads TGTGCCAGCAGCCCTCGCTTAGCGGGAGCGGTCGGGGAGCTGTTTTTT. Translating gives CASSPRLAGAVGELFF.

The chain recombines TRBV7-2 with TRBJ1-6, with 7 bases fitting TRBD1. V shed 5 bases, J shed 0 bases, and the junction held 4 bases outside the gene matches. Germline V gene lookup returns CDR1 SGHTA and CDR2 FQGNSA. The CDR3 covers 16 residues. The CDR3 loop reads CASSARQGSYNSPLHF. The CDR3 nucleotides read TGTGCCAGCAGCGCAAGACAGGGCTCCTATAATTCACCCCTCCACTTT.

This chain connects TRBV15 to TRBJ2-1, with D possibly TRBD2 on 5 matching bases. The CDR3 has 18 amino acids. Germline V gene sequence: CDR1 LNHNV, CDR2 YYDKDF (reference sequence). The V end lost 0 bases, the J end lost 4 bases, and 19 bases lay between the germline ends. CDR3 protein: CATSRDLATPSPYNEQFF. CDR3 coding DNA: TGTGCCACCAGCAGAGACTTAGCGACCCCTTCGCCATACAATGAGCAGTTCTTC.

The CDR3 DNA reads TGTGCCAGCTCACCTAGGACAGGGAACACTGAAGCTTTCTTT. As protein: CASSPRTGNTEAFF. The V and J genes are TRBV18 and TRBJ1-1; TRBD1 aligns across 7 bases. Germline V gives CDR1 KGHSH, CDR2 LQKENI. The V gene end was trimmed by 3 bases and the J gene end by 1 base; junction bases not matched to a gene: 2. CDR3 length: 14 residues.

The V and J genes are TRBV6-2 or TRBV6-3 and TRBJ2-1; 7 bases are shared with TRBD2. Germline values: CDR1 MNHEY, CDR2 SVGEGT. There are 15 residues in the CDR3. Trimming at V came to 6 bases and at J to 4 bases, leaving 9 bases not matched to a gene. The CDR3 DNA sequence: TGTGCCAGCAGCCCCGGACTAGGACCGTACAATGAGCAGTTCTTC. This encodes CASSPGLGPYNEQFF.

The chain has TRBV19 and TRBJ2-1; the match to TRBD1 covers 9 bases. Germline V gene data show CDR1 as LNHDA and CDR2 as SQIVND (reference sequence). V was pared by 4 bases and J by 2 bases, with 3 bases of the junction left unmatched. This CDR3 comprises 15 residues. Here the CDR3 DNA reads TGTGCCAGTAGTAAAACAGGGGGCCCCTACAATGAGCAGTTCTTC. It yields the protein CASSKTGGPYNEQFF.

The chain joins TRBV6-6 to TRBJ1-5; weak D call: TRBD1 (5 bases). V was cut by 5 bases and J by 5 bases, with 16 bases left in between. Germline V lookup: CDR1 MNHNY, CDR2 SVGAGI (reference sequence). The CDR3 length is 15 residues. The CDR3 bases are TGTGCCAGCAGTCCAGGGAGGGGAAGGTATCAGCCCCAGCATTTT. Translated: CASSPGRGRYQPQHF.

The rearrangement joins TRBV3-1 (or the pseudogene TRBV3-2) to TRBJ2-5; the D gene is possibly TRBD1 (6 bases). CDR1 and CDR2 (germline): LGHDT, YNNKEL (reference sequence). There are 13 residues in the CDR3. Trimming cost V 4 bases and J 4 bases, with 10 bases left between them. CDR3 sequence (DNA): TGTGCCAGCAGCCGCCTCAGGGGAGAGACCCAGTACTTC. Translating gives CASSRLRGETQYF.

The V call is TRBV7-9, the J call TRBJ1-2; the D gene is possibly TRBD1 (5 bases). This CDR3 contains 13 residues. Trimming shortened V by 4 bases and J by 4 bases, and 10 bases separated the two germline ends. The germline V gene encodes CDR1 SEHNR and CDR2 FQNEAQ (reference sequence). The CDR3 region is CASSSRQFYGYTF. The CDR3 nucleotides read TGTGCCAGCAGCTCCAGACAGTTCTATGGCTACACCTTC. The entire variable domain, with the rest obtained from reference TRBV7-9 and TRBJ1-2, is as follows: DTGVSQNPRHKITKRGQNVTFRCDPISEHNRLYWYRQTLGQGPEFLTYFQNEAQLEKSRLLSDRFSAERPKGSFSTLEIQRTEQGDSAMYLCASSSRQFYGYTFGSGTRLTVV.

Here the CDR3 reads CASGPGGAYEQYF. The DNA of the CDR3 is TGTGCTAGTGGTCCCGGGGGGGCCTACGAGCAGTACTTC. The rearrangement joins TRBV12-5 to TRBJ2-7, with 8 positions matching TRBD2. Per the germline V gene, CDR1 is LGHNT and CDR2 is FRNRAP. J gave up 2 bases and V 5 bases, and 2 bases lay outside the gene matches. CDR3 length equals 13 residues.

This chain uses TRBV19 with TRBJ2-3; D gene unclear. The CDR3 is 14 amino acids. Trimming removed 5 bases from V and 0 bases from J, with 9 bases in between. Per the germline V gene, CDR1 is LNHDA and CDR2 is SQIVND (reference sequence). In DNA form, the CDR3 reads TGTGCCAGTAGTGTGTCGTTTAGCACAGATACGCAGTATTTT. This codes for CASSVSFSTDTQYF.

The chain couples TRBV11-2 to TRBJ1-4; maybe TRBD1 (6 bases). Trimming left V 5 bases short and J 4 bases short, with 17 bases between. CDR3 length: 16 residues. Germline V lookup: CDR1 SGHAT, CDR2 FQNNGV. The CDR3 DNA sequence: TGTGCCAGCAGCCAAACTTGGGGGCCCGGTAATGAAAAACTGTTTTTT. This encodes CASSQTWGPGNEKLFF. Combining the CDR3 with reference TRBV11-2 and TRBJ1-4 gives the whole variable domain EAGVAQSPRYKIIEKRQSVAFWCNPISGHATLYWYQQILGQGPKLLIQFQNNGVVDDSQLPKDRFSAERLKGVDSTLKIQPAKLEDSAVYLCASSQTWGPGNEKLFFGSGTQLSVL.

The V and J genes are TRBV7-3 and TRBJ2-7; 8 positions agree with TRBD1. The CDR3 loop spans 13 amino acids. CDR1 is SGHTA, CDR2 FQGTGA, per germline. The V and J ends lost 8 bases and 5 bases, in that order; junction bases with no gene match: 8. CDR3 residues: CASSGQGGDEQYF. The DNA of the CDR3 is TGTGCCAGCTCAGGACAGGGTGGCGACGAGCAGTACTTC.

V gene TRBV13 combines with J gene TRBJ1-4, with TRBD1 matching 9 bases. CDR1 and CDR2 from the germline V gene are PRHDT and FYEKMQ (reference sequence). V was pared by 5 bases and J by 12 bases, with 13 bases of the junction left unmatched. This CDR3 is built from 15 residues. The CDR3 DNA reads TGTGCCAGCAGCCTCGGACAGGGGAGGGTGAAGGAACTGTTTTTT. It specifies CASSLGQGRVKELFF.

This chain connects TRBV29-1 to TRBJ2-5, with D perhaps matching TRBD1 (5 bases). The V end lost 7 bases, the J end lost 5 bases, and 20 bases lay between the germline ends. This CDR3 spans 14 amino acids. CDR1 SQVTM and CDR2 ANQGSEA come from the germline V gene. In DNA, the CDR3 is TGCAGCGCCCGGCGCTGGGGCCTCCGCGAGACCCAGTACTTC. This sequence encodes CSARRWGLRETQYF.

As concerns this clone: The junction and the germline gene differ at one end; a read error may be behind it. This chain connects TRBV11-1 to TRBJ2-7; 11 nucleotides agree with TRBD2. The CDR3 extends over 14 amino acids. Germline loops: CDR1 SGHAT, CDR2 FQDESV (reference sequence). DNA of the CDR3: TGTGCCAGCAGCATAGCGGGAGGGCCCTACGAGCAGTACTTC. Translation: CASSIAGGPYEQYF.

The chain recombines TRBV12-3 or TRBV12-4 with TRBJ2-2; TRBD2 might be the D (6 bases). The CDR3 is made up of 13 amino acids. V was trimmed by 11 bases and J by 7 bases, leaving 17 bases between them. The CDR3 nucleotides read TGTGCCTCCAGAAGGGAGGACATCGGGGAGCTGTTTTTT. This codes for CASRREDIGELFF.

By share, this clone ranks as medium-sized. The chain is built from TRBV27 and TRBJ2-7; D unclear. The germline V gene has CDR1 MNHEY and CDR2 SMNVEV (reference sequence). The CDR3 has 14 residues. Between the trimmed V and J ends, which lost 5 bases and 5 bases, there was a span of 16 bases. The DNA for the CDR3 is TGTGCCAGCAGTCCGAGGAGTAGTTCGGACGAGCAGTACTTC. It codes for CASSPRSSSDEQYF.

The CDR3 region is CASSLTGTVSGNTIYF. CDR3 bases: TGTGCCAGTAGTTTAACCGGGACAGTCTCTGGAAACACCATATATTTT. The chain uses TRBV19 and TRBJ1-3; 7 bases are a match to TRBD1. This CDR3 is 16 amino acids long. J was trimmed by 0 bases and V by 5 bases; bases with no gene match: 7. CDR1 and CDR2 from the germline V gene are LNHDA and SQIVND (reference sequence).

The CDR3 coding sequence is TGTGCCAGCAGTTTGACAGGGTTTGGCTACACCTTC. Translating gives CASSLTGFGYTF. The genes are TRBV12-3 or TRBV12-4 and TRBJ1-2, with 7 bases identical to TRBD1. The CDR3 extends over 12 amino acids. V was clipped by 3 bases and J by 7 bases; unmatched bases: 2.

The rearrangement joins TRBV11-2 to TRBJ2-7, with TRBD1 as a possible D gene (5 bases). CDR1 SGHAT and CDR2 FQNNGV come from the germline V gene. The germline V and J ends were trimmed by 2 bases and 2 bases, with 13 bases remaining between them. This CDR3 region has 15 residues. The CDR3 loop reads CASSLYDRPTYEQYF. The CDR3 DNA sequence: TGTGCCAGCAGCTTATATGACAGACCTACCTACGAGCAGTACTTC.

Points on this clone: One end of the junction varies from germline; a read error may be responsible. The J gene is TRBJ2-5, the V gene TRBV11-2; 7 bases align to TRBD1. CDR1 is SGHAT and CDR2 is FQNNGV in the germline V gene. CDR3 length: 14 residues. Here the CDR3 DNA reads TGTGCCAGCAGCATAGACGACAGGGCTATTCCCCAGTACTTC. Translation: CASSIDDRAIPQYF.

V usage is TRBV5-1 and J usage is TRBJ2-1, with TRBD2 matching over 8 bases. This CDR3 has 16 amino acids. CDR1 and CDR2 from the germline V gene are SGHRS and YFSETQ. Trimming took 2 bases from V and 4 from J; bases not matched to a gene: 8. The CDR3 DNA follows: TGCGCCAGCAGCTTCGGCTCTAGCGGGCCGTACAATGAGCAGTTCTTC. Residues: CASSFGSSGPYNEQFF.